A single sample is the source of the 11 T cell receptor beta chains below, sequenced in a study of T cell responses to AZD1222 COVID-19 vaccine. Profiling relied on immunoSEQ multiplex PCR, and the TCRdb table lists in-frame clones only, not all of them. The table lists some 80,000 clones, 88% of them singletons. Sequenced here: peripheral blood, sampled on day 0 of MenACWY control vaccination. These receptor sequences come from an adult in good health.

This rearrangement joins TRBV11-2 to TRBJ1-2; no reliable D call. The CDR3 has 13 residues. Between the trimmed V and J ends, which lost 5 bases and 8 bases, there was a span of 15 bases. CDR1 is SGHAT, CDR2 FQNNGV, per germline. As DNA, the CDR3 is TGTGCCAGCAGCCCTGGCCTTTTCGGGGGCTACACCTTC. It yields the protein CASSPGLFGGYTF.

The chain recombines TRBV29-1 with TRBJ2-7; perhaps TRBD1 as D (6 bases). Germline V gene lookup returns CDR1 SQVTM and CDR2 ANQGSEA. Trimming took 6 bases from V and 4 from J, leaving 16 bases between them. CDR3 size: 13 residues. The CDR3 nucleotides are TGCAGCGTCCCCGGGACAAGTATATACGAGCAGTACTTC. It specifies CSVPGTSIYEQYF.

The chain's CDR3 is CASQGGAGYTF. CDR3 in DNA: TGTGCCAGTCAGGGGGGAGCTGGCTACACCTTC. The chain couples TRBV28 to TRBJ1-2; TRBD1 aligns across 7 bases. The J segment lost 7 bases and the V segment lost 9 bases, leaving 5 bases of the junction unmatched. The CDR3 has 11 residues. Per the germline V gene, CDR1 is MDHEN and CDR2 is SYDVKM.

The CDR3 protein is CASSVGGFTEAFF. The DNA of the CDR3 is TGTGCCAGCAGTGTTGGGGGGTTCACTGAAGCTTTCTTT. The J gene is TRBJ1-1, the V gene TRBV2, with D perhaps matching TRBD1 (5 bases). Germline assignment: CDR1 SNHLY and CDR2 FYNNEI. CDR3 length: 13 residues. The V and J ends lost 4 bases and 4 bases respectively, with 10 bases between them.

This rearrangement joins TRBV30 to TRBJ1-4; 7 positions agree with TRBD1. This CDR3 contains 18 residues. Germline V gives CDR1 GTSNPN, CDR2 SVGIG (reference sequence). V gave up 2 bases and J gave up 1 base; unmatched junction bases: 13. In DNA, the CDR3 is TGTGCCTGGAGTATCGACAGGGATTTTATTCGAACTAATGAAAAACTGTTTTTT. Its translation is CAWSIDRDFIRTNEKLFF.

This rearrangement joins TRBV30 to TRBJ1-5; tentative D call: TRBD1 (6 bases). Trimming stripped 4 bases from V and 7 bases from J, with 17 bases between. The CDR3 is made up of 14 amino acids. The V gene's germline CDR1 is GTSNPN and CDR2 SVGIG (reference sequence). CDR3 protein: CAWNRGGAGQPQHF. The DNA of the CDR3 is TGTGCCTGGAATCGGGGGGGCGCGGGGCAGCCCCAGCATTTT.

This clone appeared a few times. The CDR3 DNA is TGTGCCAGTAGTATTAAAATTAACTATGGCTACACCTTC. It encodes CASSIKINYGYTF. The chain has TRBV19 and TRBJ1-2; D is unclear. The CDR3 loop spans 13 amino acids. Trimming cost V 3 bases and J 1 base, with 6 bases left between them. CDR1 is LNHDA, CDR2 SQIVND, per germline (reference sequence).

The V and J genes are TRBV2 and TRBJ1-1, with no clear D. Between the trimmed V and J ends, which lost 8 bases and 2 bases, there was a span of 6 bases. Per the germline V gene, CDR1 is SNHLY and CDR2 is FYNNEI. The CDR3 contains 11 residues. DNA for the CDR3: TGTGCCAGCTGGGGAAACACTGAAGCTTTCTTT. Translation gives CASWGNTEAFF.

This chain connects TRBV19 to TRBJ2-2; D not certain. Trimming cost V 11 bases and J 6 bases, with 13 bases left between them. Germline-derived CDR1 and CDR2 are LNHDA and SQIVND (reference sequence). The CDR3 is 12 residues long. This chain's CDR3 is CASLEWAGELFF. Written as DNA, the CDR3 is TGTGCCTCTCTGGAATGGGCCGGGGAGCTGTTTTTT.

This clone was seen a single time. V is TRBV5-1 and J is TRBJ1-3; D remains ambiguous. V was cut by 4 bases and J by 3 bases, with 14 bases left in between. Germline-derived CDR1 and CDR2 are SGHRS and YFSETQ. This CDR3 spans 15 amino acids. In DNA form, the CDR3 reads TGCGCCAGCAGCCCGGAGGGTGGACTTGGAAACACCATATATTTT. Its protein is CASSPEGGLGNTIYF.

The gene calls are TRBV5-5 and TRBJ2-7; D not resolved. Trimming took off 0 bases at V and 2 bases at J, with 6 bases between the two ends. Per germline, CDR1 SGHKS and CDR2 YYEKEE (reference sequence). This CDR3 is 13 amino acids long. In DNA form, the CDR3 reads TGTGCCAGCAGCTTGGGAACGACCTACGAGCAGTACTTC. Its protein is CASSLGTTYEQYF.